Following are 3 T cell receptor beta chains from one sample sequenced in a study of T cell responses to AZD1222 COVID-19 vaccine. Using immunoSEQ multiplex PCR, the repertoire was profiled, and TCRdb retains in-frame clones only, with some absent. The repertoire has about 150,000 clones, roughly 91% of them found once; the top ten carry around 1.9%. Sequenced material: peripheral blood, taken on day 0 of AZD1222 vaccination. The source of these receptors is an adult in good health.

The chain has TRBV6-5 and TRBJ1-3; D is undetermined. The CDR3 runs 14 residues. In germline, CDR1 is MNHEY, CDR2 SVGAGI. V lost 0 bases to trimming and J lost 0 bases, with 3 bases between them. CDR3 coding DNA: TGTGCCAGCAGTTACTCGACCTCTGGAAACACCATATATTTT. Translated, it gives CASSYSTSGNTIYF.

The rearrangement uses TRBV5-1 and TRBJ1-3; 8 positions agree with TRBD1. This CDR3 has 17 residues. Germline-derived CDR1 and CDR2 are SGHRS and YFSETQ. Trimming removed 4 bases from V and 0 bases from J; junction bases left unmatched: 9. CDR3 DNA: TGCGCCAGCAGCCCCCGACAGGGGTCCTTCTCTGGAAACACCATATATTTT. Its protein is CASSPRQGSFSGNTIYF.

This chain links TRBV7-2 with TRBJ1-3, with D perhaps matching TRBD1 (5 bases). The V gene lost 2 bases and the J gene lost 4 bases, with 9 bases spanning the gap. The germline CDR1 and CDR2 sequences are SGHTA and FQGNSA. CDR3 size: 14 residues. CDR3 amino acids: CASSLQRGGNTIYF. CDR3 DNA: TGTGCCAGCAGCTTACAAAGGGGCGGAAACACCATATATTTT.